These 16 T cell receptor beta chains share one sample of origin, sequenced in a study of blood T cell repertoires in COVID-19. Repertoires were generated with immunoSEQ multiplex PCR, while TCRdb's copy carries only in-frame clones and drops some. Among about 300,000 clones listed, approximately 93% were seen once. The sequenced material came from peripheral blood. The source is a woman aged 30 to 39 with COVID-19, enrolled during active disease.

The chain couples TRBV5-1 to TRBJ2-7, with 13 bases that match TRBD2. Germline loops: CDR1 SGHRS, CDR2 YFSETQ. This CDR3 comprises 14 residues. With 4 bases clipped from V and 5 bases from J, the junction kept 3 bases outside the gene matches. In DNA, the CDR3 is TGCGCCAGCAGCGGGACTAGCGGGACCAACGAGCAGTACTTC. Its translation: CASSGTSGTNEQYF.

The chain employs TRBV6-5 and TRBJ1-2, with TRBD1 as a possible D gene (6 bases). The germline gives CDR1 MNHEY, CDR2 SVGAGI. The CDR3 length is 13 residues. V was clipped by 5 bases and J by 4 bases, with 11 bases between them. The chain's CDR3 is CASSNQGIYGYTF. Here the CDR3 DNA reads TGTGCCAGCAGTAATCAGGGGATCTATGGCTACACCTTC.

Worth noting for this clone: At the DNA level, this CDR3 is encoded by other sequences in the same sample as well. V is TRBV6-5 and J is TRBJ1-2; perhaps TRBD1 as D (6 bases). Trimming cost V 4 bases and J 4 bases, with 7 bases left between them. Germline V gene lookup returns CDR1 MNHEY and CDR2 SVGAGI. The length of the CDR3 is 12 residues. The DNA for the CDR3 is TGTGCCAGCAGTTTACAGGGCTATGGCTACACCTTC. It yields the protein CASSLQGYGYTF.

As DNA, the CDR3 is TGTGCCACGAGGTTGGAGGGCCAAGAGACCCAGTACTTC. Its protein is CATRLEGQETQYF. V gene TRBV10-3 combines with J gene TRBJ2-5; D possibly corresponds to TRBD2 (6 bases). The CDR3 is made up of 13 amino acids. V was pared by 10 bases and J by 1 base, with 13 bases between. Germline lookup yields CDR1 ENHRY and CDR2 SYGVKD.

The chain links TRBV27 to TRBJ2-7, with 8 bases aligning to TRBD1. The CDR3 length is 13 residues. Germline loops: CDR1 MNHEY, CDR2 SMNVEV (reference sequence). The junction had 3 bases not matched to a gene; V was cut back by 5 bases and J by 3 bases. The CDR3 protein is CASSPGTGYEQYF. The CDR3 bases are TGTGCCAGCAGTCCCGGGACAGGCTACGAGCAGTACTTC.

This chain uses TRBV29-1 with TRBJ2-1; the D gene is possibly TRBD1 (6 bases). Germline V gives CDR1 SQVTM, CDR2 ANQGSEA. CDR3 length: 12 amino acids. Trimming pared 3 bases from V and 4 bases from J, leaving 7 bases between. CDR3 in amino acids: CSVEDSYNEQFF. CDR3 nucleotides: TGCAGCGTTGAGGACAGTTACAATGAGCAGTTCTTC.

The chain links TRBV18 to TRBJ1-1, with a tentative D call TRBD1 (5 bases). Germline CDR1 and CDR2: KGHSH and LQKENI. V lost 2 bases, J lost 5 bases, and 9 bases lay in between. The CDR3 consists of 13 residues. The CDR3 sequence: CASSPGKGTEAFF. The CDR3 region has the DNA TGTGCCAGCTCACCAGGAAAGGGGACTGAAGCTTTCTTT.

The V and J genes are TRBV10-3 and TRBJ1-5; possible D gene TRBD1, 5 bases. Germline loops: CDR1 ENHRY, CDR2 SYGVKD. The CDR3 length is 13 residues. The V end was cut by 7 bases, the J end by 7 bases, with 14 bases between. The CDR3 protein is CAITPSDSQPQHF. The CDR3 DNA is TGTGCCATCACGCCATCAGACAGCCAGCCCCAGCATTTT.

Here the CDR3 reads CSASVRDTSLREQYF. The CDR3 bases are TGCAGTGCTAGTGTCCGGGACACCTCCCTTCGGGAGCAGTACTTC. The chain has TRBV20-1 and TRBJ2-7, with D maybe TRBD1 (6 bases). Germline V lookup: CDR1 DFQATT, CDR2 SNEGSKA (reference sequence). The CDR3 covers 15 residues. V was pared by 3 bases and J by 7 bases, with 22 bases between.

V and J are TRBV6-1 and TRBJ1-2, with D possibly matching TRBD1 (5 bases). This CDR3 has 18 residues. CDR1 is MNHNS, CDR2 SASEGT, per germline. The V end was cut by 2 bases, the J end by 5 bases, with 24 bases between. The CDR3 reads CASSEKGSWGDRGYGYTF. In nucleotides, the CDR3 is TGTGCCAGCAGTGAAAAAGGGAGTTGGGGGGACCGGGGGTATGGCTACACCTTC.

This clone has only one observation. The chain carries TRBV14 and TRBJ1-3; D is uncertain. Germline CDR1 SGHDN, CDR2 FVKESK. Trimming cost V 4 bases and J 0 bases, with 10 bases left between them. The CDR3 has 15 residues. CDR3 loop: CASSRGFLSGNTIYF. DNA for the CDR3: TGTGCCAGCAGCCGAGGGTTCCTCTCTGGAAACACCATATATTTT.

The rearrangement joins TRBV29-1 to TRBJ1-1; no clear D gene. This CDR3 is built from 13 residues. Germline CDR1 reads SQVTM; CDR2 reads ANQGSEA. V lost 2 bases and J lost 0, with 7 bases in between. The CDR3 nucleotides read TGCAGCGTTGAACAGATGATGAACACTGAAGCTTTCTTT. This sequence encodes CSVEQMMNTEAFF.

The gene calls are TRBV27 and TRBJ1-2; no clear D gene. Germline V gene sequence: CDR1 MNHEY, CDR2 SMNVEV (reference sequence). The V end lost 6 bases, the J end lost 1 base, and 18 bases lay between the germline ends. This CDR3 comprises 16 residues. The CDR3 is CASSPVSGSLNYGYTF. CDR3 DNA: TGTGCCAGCAGCCCCGTATCGGGTTCGCTTAACTATGGCTACACCTTC.

The chain employs TRBV2 and TRBJ1-4; 11 nucleotides agree with TRBD1. Trimming at V came to 7 bases and at J to 2 bases, leaving 3 bases not matched to a gene. Per germline, CDR1 SNHLY and CDR2 FYNNEI. The CDR3 has 15 amino acids. CDR3 amino acids: CASTDRGHTNEKLFF. Written as DNA, the CDR3 is TGTGCCAGCACGGACAGGGGGCACACTAATGAAAAACTGTTTTTT.

The chain carries TRBV30 and TRBJ2-2, with TRBD1 matching over 9 bases. Germline V gives CDR1 GTSNPN, CDR2 SVGIG (reference sequence). This CDR3 contains 15 residues. V trimming: 2 bases; J trimming: 3 bases; junction bases outside the gene matches: 4. The CDR3 DNA reads TGTGCCTGGAGTAACAGGGGGCGTGACACCGGGGAGCTGTTTTTT. It encodes CAWSNRGRDTGELFF.

The chain links TRBV2 to TRBJ1-5; the match to TRBD1 covers 7 bases. J was trimmed by 7 bases and V by 5 bases; bases with no gene match: 17. CDR3 length: 17 residues. Looked up from germline, CDR1 is SNHLY and CDR2 is FYNNEI. The CDR3 DNA is TGTGCCAGCAGTCCAAACCGAGACAGGGTCATGGCGCAGCCCCAGCATTTT. This translates into CASSPNRDRVMAQPQHF.